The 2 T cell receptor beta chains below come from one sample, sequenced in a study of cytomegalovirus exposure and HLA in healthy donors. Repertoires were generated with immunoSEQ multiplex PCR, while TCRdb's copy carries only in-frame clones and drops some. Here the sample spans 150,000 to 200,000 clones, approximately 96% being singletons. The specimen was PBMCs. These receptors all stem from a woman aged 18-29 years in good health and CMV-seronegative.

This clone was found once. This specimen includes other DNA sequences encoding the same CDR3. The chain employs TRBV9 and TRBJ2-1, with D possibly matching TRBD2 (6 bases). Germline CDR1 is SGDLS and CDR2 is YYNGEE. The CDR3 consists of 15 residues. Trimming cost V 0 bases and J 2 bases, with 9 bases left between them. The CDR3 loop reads CASSVGGGTYNEQFF. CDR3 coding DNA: TGTGCCAGCAGCGTAGGAGGAGGGACCTACAATGAGCAGTTCTTC.

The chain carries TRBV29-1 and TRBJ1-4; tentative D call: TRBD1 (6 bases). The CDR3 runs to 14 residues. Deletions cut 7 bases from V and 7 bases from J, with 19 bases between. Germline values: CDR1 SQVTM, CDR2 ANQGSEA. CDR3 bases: TGCAGCGAGGGGGAGCAGGGTAAGGGTGAAAAACTGTTTTTT. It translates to CSEGEQGKGEKLFF.